Following are 18 T cell receptor beta chains from one sample sequenced in a study of cytomegalovirus exposure and HLA in healthy donors. Vbeta (60) and Jbeta (13) primers were used in the PCR. Here immunoSEQ multiplex PCR was the method, and the copy in TCRdb shows in-frame clones only, minus some. This repertoire shows 130,000 or so clones, approximately 76% found once; its top ten account for about 1.7%. The sequencing sample was made of PBMCs. These receptors came from a man in his forties in good health and CMV-seronegative.

CDR3 sequence: CASSFFTDTQYF. CDR3 DNA: TGTGCCAGCAGCTTCTTCACAGATACGCAGTATTTT. The chain has TRBV13 and TRBJ2-3; no reliable D call. Germline lookup yields CDR1 PRHDT and CDR2 FYEKMQ (reference sequence). The V gene lost 3 bases and the J gene lost 2 bases, with 3 bases spanning the gap. The CDR3 covers 12 residues.

The V call is TRBV6-1, the J call TRBJ2-1; D may be TRBD1 (6 bases). This CDR3 has 14 residues. The germline gives CDR1 MNHNS, CDR2 SASEGT. V was clipped by 1 base and J by 9 bases, with 13 bases between them. The CDR3 sequence is CASSEGLGAGEQFF. CDR3 nucleotides: TGTGCCAGCAGTGAAGGTCTGGGGGCCGGTGAGCAGTTCTTC.

The V call is TRBV5-1, the J call TRBJ2-3; TRBD2 aligns across 9 bases. CDR3 length: 16 residues. Germline lookup yields CDR1 SGHRS and CDR2 YFSETQ. J was trimmed by 2 bases and V by 0 bases; bases with no gene match: 4. The CDR3 region is CASSLGRGRATDTQYF. The CDR3 nucleotides read TGCGCCAGCAGCTTGGGCCGCGGGAGGGCCACAGATACGCAGTATTTT.

The chain carries TRBV9 and TRBJ2-7; weak D call: TRBD1 (6 bases). The CDR3 sequence is 14 residues long. The germline gives CDR1 SGDLS, CDR2 YYNGEE. V was clipped by 4 bases and J by 0 bases, with 11 bases between them. The CDR3 DNA is TGTGCCAGCAGCCCAGGACAGCGCTCCTACGAGCAGTACTTC. It codes for CASSPGQRSYEQYF.

This chain uses TRBV19 with TRBJ1-2; a weak D match, TRBD1 (6 bases). CDR3 length: 14 residues. V was clipped by 2 bases and J by 6 bases, with 13 bases between them. The germline gives CDR1 LNHDA, CDR2 SQIVND (reference sequence). CDR3 region: CASSIPHRVDGYTF. In DNA form, the CDR3 reads TGTGCCAGTAGTATACCTCACAGGGTAGATGGCTACACCTTC.

V is TRBV15 and J is TRBJ2-7, with D tentatively TRBD2 (6 bases). V was cut by 1 base and J by 1 base, with 11 bases left in between. The CDR3 is 15 residues long. Germline CDR1 LNHNV, CDR2 YYDKDF (reference sequence). The CDR3 nucleotides are TGTGCCACCAGCAGAGTCGCGGGACCTTCCTACGAGCAGTACTTC. This encodes CATSRVAGPSYEQYF.

This clone showed up just a few times. The chain links TRBV4-2 to TRBJ2-3; 7 bases line up with TRBD2. Germline CDR1 is LGHNA and CDR2 is YNFKEQ. CDR3 length: 18 amino acids. Unmatched junction bases numbered 10, after V lost 1 base and J lost 0 bases. CDR3 residues: CASSQASSGDLSTDTQYF. The CDR3 bases are TGTGCCAGCAGCCAAGCTTCGAGCGGGGACCTGAGCACAGATACGCAGTATTTT.

The V gene is TRBV7-2, the J gene TRBJ2-5; possible D gene TRBD1, 7 bases. CDR3 length: 15 residues. V lost 4 bases and J 3 bases, leaving 15 bases between the germline ends. Germline values: CDR1 SGHTA, CDR2 FQGNSA. The CDR3 spells CASSSGGRGEETQYF. The CDR3 DNA reads TGTGCCAGCAGCTCCGGTGGCAGGGGGGAAGAGACCCAGTACTTC.

CDR3 in DNA: TGTGCCAGCAGCTTACTTGGGGCTAGCGGGCCCCCTCACGAGCAGTACTTC. Translating gives CASSLLGASGPPHEQYF. The chain carries TRBV7-3 and TRBJ2-7; TRBD2 aligns across 8 bases. J gave up 5 bases and V 2 bases, and 14 bases lay outside the gene matches. The CDR3 sequence is 17 residues long. Germline-derived CDR1 and CDR2 are SGHTA and FQGTGA.

This chain links TRBV30 with TRBJ2-3; 10 nucleotides agree with TRBD2. This CDR3 has 13 amino acids. Trimming removed 3 bases from V and 4 bases from J; junction bases left unmatched: 1. From germline, CDR1 is GTSNPN and CDR2 SVGIG (reference sequence). The CDR3 spells CAWSGTSADTQYF. The CDR3 bases are TGTGCCTGGAGCGGGACTAGCGCAGATACGCAGTATTTT.

V usage is TRBV15 and J usage is TRBJ1-6; the D is unclear. Looked up from germline, CDR1 is LNHNV and CDR2 is YYDKDF (reference sequence). The CDR3 extends over 15 amino acids. Trimming shortened V by 0 bases and J by 5 bases, and 8 bases separated the two germline ends. CDR3 DNA: TGTGCCACCAGCAGAGATGGCAGGAATAATTCACCCCTCCACTTT. As protein: CATSRDGRNNSPLHF.

This clone was counted once. The V gene is TRBV5-4, the J gene TRBJ2-5, with D perhaps matching TRBD2 (7 bases). V was shortened by 1 base and J by 7 bases, with 23 bases between the two germline ends. The CDR3 has 17 amino acids. Germline V gene sequence: CDR1 SGHNT, CDR2 YYREEE (reference sequence). CDR3 in amino acids: CASSLQASGGGGVTQYF. Here the CDR3 DNA reads TGTGCCAGCAGCTTGCAGGCTAGCGGAGGGGGTGGGGTGACCCAGTACTTC.

This clone appeared a few times. The chain carries TRBV4-1 and TRBJ1-6; possibly TRBD1 for D (5 bases). Between the trimmed V and J ends, which lost 1 base and 1 base, there was a span of 11 bases. Germline V gene lookup returns CDR1 MGHRA and CDR2 YSYEKL. The CDR3 runs 17 residues. The DNA of the CDR3 is TGCGCCAGCAGCCAAGTTTGGGGCTTTTCCTATAATTCACCCCTCCACTTT. Translating gives CASSQVWGFSYNSPLHF.

This clone was seen more than once but under ten times. V and J are TRBV5-6 and TRBJ1-1, with D unclear. Looked up from germline, CDR1 is SGHDT and CDR2 is YYEEEE. This CDR3 has 12 residues. V was trimmed by 5 bases and J by 7 bases, leaving 12 bases between them. The CDR3 region is CASSYGRNEAFF. The DNA for the CDR3 is TGTGCCAGCAGTTACGGGAGAAATGAAGCTTTCTTT.

The chain uses TRBV15 and TRBJ2-7; TRBD1 is a possible D gene (7 bases). Germline-derived CDR1 and CDR2 are LNHNV and YYDKDF (reference sequence). The CDR3 extends over 14 amino acids. V was trimmed by 5 bases and J by 7 bases, leaving 18 bases between them. The chain's CDR3 is CATSGGTVAGEQYF. The CDR3 DNA reads TGTGCCACCAGCGGCGGGACAGTCGCGGGGGAGCAGTACTTC.

On this clone itself: Other DNA sequences in this specimen translate into the identical CDR3. The genes are TRBV29-1 and TRBJ2-3; 7 nucleotides align to TRBD2. CDR3 length equals 13 residues. Germline V gene lookup returns CDR1 SQVTM and CDR2 ANQGSEA. The ends lost 5 bases at V and 6 bases at J; junction bases unmatched: 8. In DNA, the CDR3 is TGCAGCGTTCGTGCGGGAGCGGAGGATACGCAGTATTTT. This translates into CSVRAGAEDTQYF.

This clone was observed a handful of times. The chain joins TRBV6-5 to TRBJ2-7; 7 bases fit TRBD1. Germline CDR1 reads MNHEY; CDR2 reads SVGAGI. Trimming cost V 6 bases and J 2 bases; bases outside gene matches: 7. The CDR3 has 14 residues. In DNA form, the CDR3 reads TGTGCCAGCAGATTCGACAGGGTGGCCTACGAGCAGTACTTC. Amino acids: CASRFDRVAYEQYF.

The chain recombines TRBV7-9 with TRBJ2-1; 9 nucleotides line up with TRBD1. CDR3 length: 16 residues. Germline V gene sequence: CDR1 SEHNR, CDR2 FQNEAQ (reference sequence). Unmatched junction bases numbered 12, after V lost 4 bases and J lost 8 bases. This chain's CDR3 is CASSSGQGSIQYEQFF. DNA for the CDR3: TGTGCCAGCAGCTCCGGACAGGGGAGTATCCAATATGAGCAGTTCTTC. The complete variable domain, with remaining parts taken from reference TRBV7-9 and TRBJ2-1, reads DTGVSQNPRHKITKRGQNVTFRCDPISEHNRLYWYRQTLGQGPEFLTYFQNEAQLEKSRLLSDRFSAERPKGSFSTLEIQRTEQGDSAMYLCASSSGQGSIQYEQFFGPGTRLTVL.